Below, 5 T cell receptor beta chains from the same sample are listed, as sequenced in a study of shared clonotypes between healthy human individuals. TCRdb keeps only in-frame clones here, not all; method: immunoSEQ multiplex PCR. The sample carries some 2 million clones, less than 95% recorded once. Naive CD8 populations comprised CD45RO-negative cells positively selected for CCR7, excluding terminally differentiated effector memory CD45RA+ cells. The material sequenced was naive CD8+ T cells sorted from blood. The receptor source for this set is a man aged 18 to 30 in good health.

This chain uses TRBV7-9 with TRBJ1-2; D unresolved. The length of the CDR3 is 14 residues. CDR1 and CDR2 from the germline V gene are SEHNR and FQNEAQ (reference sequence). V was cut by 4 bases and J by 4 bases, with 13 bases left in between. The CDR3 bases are TGTGCCAGCAGCTCCGCCCGGGTTTCCTATGGCTACACCTTC. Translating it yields CASSSARVSYGYTF.

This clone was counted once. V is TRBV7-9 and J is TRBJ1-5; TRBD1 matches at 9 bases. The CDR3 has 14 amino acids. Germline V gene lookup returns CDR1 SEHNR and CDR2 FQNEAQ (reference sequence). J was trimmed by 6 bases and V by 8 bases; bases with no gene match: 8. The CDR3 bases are TGTGCCAGCTCCTCGGGACAGGGAGTTCAGCCCCAGCATTTT. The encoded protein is CASSSGQGVQPQHF.

The CDR3 region is CASSQPQGSGVVTQYF. DNA of the CDR3: TGCGCCAGCAGCCAACCTCAGGGTAGCGGGGTTGTAACCCAGTACTTC. This chain uses TRBV4-1 with TRBJ2-5; TRBD2 matches at 8 bases. The ends lost 2 bases at V and 8 bases at J; junction bases unmatched: 13. This CDR3 contains 16 residues. Germline assignment: CDR1 MGHRA and CDR2 YSYEKL.

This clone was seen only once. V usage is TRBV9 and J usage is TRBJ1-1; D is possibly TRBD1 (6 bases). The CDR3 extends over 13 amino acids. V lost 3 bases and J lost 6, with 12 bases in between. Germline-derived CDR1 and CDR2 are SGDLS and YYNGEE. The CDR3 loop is CASSALGGPEAFF. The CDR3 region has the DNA TGTGCCAGCAGCGCCCTGGGGGGGCCTGAAGCTTTCTTT.

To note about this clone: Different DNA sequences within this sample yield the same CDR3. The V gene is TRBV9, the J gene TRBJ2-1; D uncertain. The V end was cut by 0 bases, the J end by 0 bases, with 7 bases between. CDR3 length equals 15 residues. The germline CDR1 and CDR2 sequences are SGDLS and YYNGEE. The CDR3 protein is CASSVVPASYNEQFF. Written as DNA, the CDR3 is TGTGCCAGCAGCGTAGTCCCGGCCTCCTACAATGAGCAGTTCTTC.